These 14 T cell receptor beta chains came from one sample sequenced in a study of cytomegalovirus exposure and HLA in healthy donors. It was with 60 Vbeta and 13 Jbeta primers that the PCR ran. Only in-frame clones appear in the TCRdb table, and some are missing; sequencing was by immunoSEQ multiplex PCR. The sample consists of 190,000 or so clones, about 80% of them appearing once. What was sequenced was PBMCs. The receptors come from a woman aged 50 to 60 in good health and CMV-seropositive.

The chain has TRBV18 and TRBJ1-4; unclear D gene. The CDR3 runs to 16 residues. V was clipped by 3 bases and J by 0 bases, with 11 bases between them. Germline lookup yields CDR1 KGHSH and CDR2 LQKENI. CDR3 amino acids: CASSPIQASTNEKLFF. CDR3 nucleotides: TGTGCCAGCTCACCCATTCAGGCATCAACTAATGAAAAACTGTTTTTT. Full variable domain (rest looked up from reference TRBV18 and TRBJ1-4): NAGVMQNPRHLVRRRGQEARLRCSPMKGHSHVYWYRQLPEEGLKFMVYLQKENIIDESGMPKERFSAEFPKEGPSILRIQQVVRGDSAAYFCASSPIQASTNEKLFFGSGTQLSVL.

V gene TRBV6-1 combines with J gene TRBJ1-5, with 7 bases fitting TRBD1. This CDR3 has 15 amino acids. Germline V gene lookup returns CDR1 MNHNS and CDR2 SASEGT. V was pared by 4 bases and J by 1 base, with 4 bases of the junction left unmatched. CDR3 protein: CASSVSRGSNQPQHF. The CDR3 DNA reads TGTGCCAGCAGTGTTAGCAGGGGGAGCAATCAGCCCCAGCATTTT.

The chain has TRBV4-3 and TRBJ2-6; perhaps TRBD2 as D (5 bases). Trimming removed 1 base from V and 0 bases from J, with 10 bases in between. The CDR3 sequence is 17 residues long. Germline V lookup: CDR1 LGHNA, CDR2 YSLEER. In nucleotides, the CDR3 is TGCGCCAGCAGCCAAGCCCTGGACTTCTCTGGGGCCAACGTCCTGACTTTC. Protein: CASSQALDFSGANVLTF.

The chain uses TRBV9 and TRBJ2-7; D gene ambiguous. Trimming took off 4 bases at V and 2 bases at J, with 4 bases between the two ends. There are 11 residues in the CDR3. Germline V lookup: CDR1 SGDLS, CDR2 YYNGEE. Here the CDR3 DNA reads TGTGCCAGCAGCCCTCCCTACGAGCAGTACTTC. It codes for CASSPPYEQYF.

The chain links TRBV12-5 to TRBJ1-1; 10 positions agree with TRBD1. The CDR3 contains 19 residues. V lost 1 base to trimming and J lost 6 bases; unmatched junction nucleotides: 17. Germline V gene sequence: CDR1 LGHNT, CDR2 FRNRAP. In DNA form, the CDR3 reads TGTGCTAGTGGTTTGGGAGAGGTGGCGGGACAGGGGAAAGAGGCTGAAGCTTTCTTT. This translates into CASGLGEVAGQGKEAEAFF. Looking up the rest from reference TRBV12-5 and TRBJ1-1 gives the full variable domain: DARVTQTPRHKVTEMGQEVTMRCQPILGHNTVFWYRQTMMQGLELLAYFRNRAPLDDSGMPKDRFSAEMPDATLATLKIQPSEPRDSAVYFCASGLGEVAGQGKEAEAFFGQGTRLTVV.

The chain recombines TRBV5-4 with TRBJ2-5; 8 bases are a match to TRBD2. Germline-derived CDR1 and CDR2 are SGHNT and YYREEE (reference sequence). CDR3 length: 18 amino acids. V lost 2 bases and J lost 1; bases outside the gene matches: 13. This chain's CDR3 is CASSLPLVGGGPQETQYF. CDR3 nucleotides: TGTGCCAGCAGCTTACCCCTGGTCGGCGGGGGGCCCCAAGAGACCCAGTACTTC.

In DNA form, the CDR3 reads TGTGCCAGCAGTCCAGGGGCGACTTCCTACGAGCAGTACTTC. Translated, it gives CASSPGATSYEQYF. The chain has TRBV6-6 and TRBJ2-7, with D tentatively TRBD1 (6 bases). CDR3 size: 14 residues. The V gene's germline CDR1 is MNHNY and CDR2 SVGAGI (reference sequence). V was cut by 5 bases and J by 1 base, with 12 bases left in between.

The chain uses TRBV21-1 and TRBJ1-4; the D segment call TRBD1 is taken from the table without a DNA check. TRBV21-1 is recorded as a pseudogene. This CDR3 is built from 15 residues. CDR3 sequence: CASSFRTGPNEKLFF. CDR3 DNA sequence: TGTGCCAGCAGCTTCCGAACAGGGCCTAATGAAAAACTGTTTTTT.

The gene calls are TRBV23-1 and TRBJ2-1; maybe TRBD1 (5 bases). TRBV23-1 is sorted into the ORF group, with uncertain function. The CDR3 is 13 residues long. Trimming stripped 3 bases from V and 10 bases from J, with 13 bases between. CDR3 in amino acids: CASSHPGFSEQFF. Here the CDR3 DNA reads TGCGCCAGCAGTCACCCAGGGTTCTCGGAGCAGTTCTTC.

This clone has only one observation. The rearrangement joins TRBV5-6 to TRBJ2-7, with 8 bases aligning to TRBD1. The CDR3 runs 15 residues. Trimming cost V 5 bases and J 3 bases; bases outside gene matches: 10. Per the germline V gene, CDR1 is SGHDT and CDR2 is YYEEEE. CDR3 DNA: TGTGCCAGCAGTTTTGCGGACAGGGTAGACTACGAGCAGTACTTC. Residues: CASSFADRVDYEQYF.

This chain joins TRBV4-1 and TRBJ2-7, with D tentatively TRBD2 (8 bases). The length of the CDR3 is 17 residues. Per the germline V gene, CDR1 is MGHRA and CDR2 is YSYEKL. V gave up 2 bases and J gave up 5 bases, with 22 bases separating them. The CDR3 is CASSQRVSGGGRNEQYF. Here the CDR3 DNA reads TGCGCCAGCAGCCAAAGGGTTTCGGGAGGGGGCCGGAACGAGCAGTACTTC.

V gene TRBV30 combines with J gene TRBJ1-3; D not certain. Germline V gene sequence: CDR1 GTSNPN, CDR2 SVGIG (reference sequence). V was clipped by 5 bases and J by 0 bases, with 8 bases between them. CDR3 length equals 13 residues. CDR3 loop: CAWGRLSGNTIYF. DNA of the CDR3: TGTGCCTGGGGGAGGCTCTCTGGAAACACCATATATTTT.

The chain couples TRBV29-1 to TRBJ1-1; TRBD1 agrees at 10 bases. The CDR3 covers 13 residues. With 7 bases clipped from V and 4 bases from J, the junction kept 6 bases outside the gene matches. The germline gives CDR1 SQVTM, CDR2 ANQGSEA. CDR3 protein: CSGIRQGATEAFF. The DNA for the CDR3 is TGCAGCGGGATACGACAGGGGGCCACTGAAGCTTTCTTT.

The rearrangement uses TRBV9 and TRBJ1-1; D is ambiguous. The CDR3 sequence is 14 residues long. The germline CDR1 and CDR2 sequences are SGDLS and YYNGEE. V dropped 0 bases and J dropped 3 bases, with 9 bases sitting between them. The CDR3 region is CASSVGGRDTEAFF. The CDR3 nucleotides are TGTGCCAGCAGCGTAGGAGGCCGGGACACTGAAGCTTTCTTT.